The source of this T cell receptor beta chain is a study of blood T cells in healthy people across ages. General study results and limits: Naive T cell percentage showed a strong correlation with TCR beta diversity.

Each donor's blood draw was ten milliliters of peripheral blood. PBMCs were isolated at a quantity of at least 7 million per sample. With a J-beta primer mix and a sample-barcoded 5' primer, a second PCR ran 7 to 11 cycles. Each CDR3 protein is one row after TCRdb ran MiXCR on the 5' RACE reads. The sample includes about 1,400,000 distinct CDR3 sequences, around 59% of them seen just once. Trimming removed 4 bases from V and 1 base from J; junction bases left unmatched: 3. The CDR3 sequence is 17 residues long. Germline V lookup: CDR1 SGHRS, CDR2 YFSETQ. Points on this clonotype: Antigen unknown.

The sequencing input was blood. This TCR was recovered from a man younger than 35 in good health. The V and J genes are TRBV5-1 and TRBJ2-1; 15 bases align to TRBD2. In DNA form, the CDR3 reads TGCGCCAGCAGCCCTGGGACTAGCGGGAGGTCCTACAATGAGCAGTTCTTC. The encoded protein is CASSPGTSGRSYNEQFF.